A selection of T cell receptor beta chains follows, all from one sample in a study of cytomegalovirus exposure and HLA in healthy donors. The method was immunoSEQ multiplex PCR; TCRdb's version includes in-frame clones alone and lacks a portion of them. This table holds 95,000 to 110,000 clones, 75% to 80% found once. Sequencing used PBMCs. The receptors here all came from a man in his 60s in good health and CMV-seropositive. The CDR3 runs from the conserved cysteine through the conserved F or W. A D gene is named only where the DNA matches it firmly. Size values are once, few and many counts, or a class for expanded clones, and some rows have none.

len: 13; abundance: once; v_gene: TRBV18; d_gene: .; j_gene: TRBJ2-2; CDR3aa: CASSPPSGAELFF; CDR3nt: TGTGCCAGCTCACCACCGTCAGGCGCTGAGCTGTTTTTT
len: 15; abundance: .; v_gene: TRBV7-9; d_gene: TRBD1; j_gene: TRBJ2-1; CDR3aa: CASSSLRDRANEQFF; CDR3nt: TGTGCCAGCAGCTCGCTCCGGGACAGGGCAAATGAGCAGTTCTTC
len: 14; abundance: .; v_gene: TRBV13; d_gene: .; j_gene: TRBJ1-6; CDR3aa: CASSLHYNNSPLHF; CDR3nt: TGTGCCAGCAGCTTGCACTACAATAATTCACCCCTCCACTTT
len: 14; abundance: .; v_gene: TRBV11-3; d_gene: .; j_gene: TRBJ2-3; CDR3aa: CASSPRDIQDTQYF; CDR3nt: TGTGCCAGCAGCCCCCGGGACATCCAAGATACGCAGTATTTT
len: 15; abundance: .; v_gene: TRBV5-1; d_gene: .; j_gene: TRBJ2-5; CDR3aa: CASSSTGGLQETQYF; CDR3nt: TGCGCCAGCAGCTCGACGGGGGGCCTTCAAGAGACCCAGTACTTC
len: 15; abundance: .; v_gene: TRBV5-1; d_gene: TRBD1; j_gene: TRBJ1-2; CDR3aa: CASSGPGTGSGGYTF; CDR3nt: TGCGCCAGCAGCGGTCCCGGGACAGGGTCGGGTGGCTACACCTTC
len: 14; abundance: once; v_gene: TRBV5-1; d_gene: .; j_gene: TRBJ2-7; CDR3aa: CASSSGHGFEGQYF; CDR3nt: TGCGCCAGCAGCTCCGGACACGGTTTCGAAGGGCAGTACTTC
len: 14; abundance: few; v_gene: TRBV5-1; d_gene: TRBD1; j_gene: TRBJ1-4; CDR3aa: CASSLGPGGEKLFF; CDR3nt: TGCGCCAGCAGCTTGGGCCCAGGGGGCGAAAAACTGTTTTTT
len: 15; abundance: few; v_gene: TRBV27; d_gene: .; j_gene: TRBJ1-6; CDR3aa: CASSYGRGGGSPLHF; CDR3nt: TGTGCCAGCAGTTACGGCCGCGGGGGAGGATCACCCCTCCACTTT
len: 16; abundance: once; v_gene: TRBV9; d_gene: TRBD1; j_gene: TRBJ1-2; CDR3aa: CASSVAPRTGDYGYTF; CDR3nt: TGTGCCAGCAGCGTAGCCCCACGGACAGGGGACTATGGCTACACCTTC
len: 13; abundance: .; v_gene: TRBV6-6; d_gene: TRBD1; j_gene: TRBJ2-5; CDR3aa: CASRGTAQETQYF; CDR3nt: TGTGCCAGCAGGGGGACAGCTCAAGAGACCCAGTACTTC
len: 13; abundance: .; v_gene: TRBV6-6; d_gene: .; j_gene: TRBJ1-2; CDR3aa: CASSYSRGNGYTF; CDR3nt: TGTGCCAGCAGTTACTCTCGGGGGAATGGCTACACCTTC
len: 14; abundance: .; v_gene: TRBV2; d_gene: .; j_gene: TRBJ1-2; CDR3aa: CASIPQGGVGGYTF; CDR3nt: TGTGCCAGCATCCCACAAGGGGGGGTGGGGGGCTACACCTTC
len: 14; abundance: few; v_gene: TRBV5-1; d_gene: .; j_gene: TRBJ1-1; CDR3aa: CASSLGRVNTEAFF; CDR3nt: TGCGCCAGCAGCTTGGGCAGGGTGAACACTGAAGCTTTCTTT
len: 13; abundance: .; v_gene: TRBV11-3; d_gene: TRBD1; j_gene: TRBJ1-1; CDR3aa: CASSATGGTEAFF; CDR3nt: TGTGCCAGCAGCGCTACAGGGGGCACTGAAGCTTTCTTT
len: 18; abundance: .; v_gene: TRBV9; d_gene: TRBD2; j_gene: TRBJ2-5; CDR3aa: CASSVEGSGGPTQETQYF; CDR3nt: TGTGCCAGCAGCGTAGAGGGTAGCGGGGGACCTACGCAAGAGACCCAGTACTTC
len: 13; abundance: .; v_gene: TRBV5-6; d_gene: .; j_gene: TRBJ2-2; CDR3aa: CASSSRGYGELFF; CDR3nt: TGTGCCAGCAGCTCAAGGGGGTACGGGGAGCTGTTTTTT
len: 14; abundance: .; v_gene: TRBV18; d_gene: TRBD2; j_gene: TRBJ2-7; CDR3aa: CASSRGGATYEQYF; CDR3nt: TGTGCCAGCTCACGCGGGGGGGCTACCTACGAGCAGTACTTC
len: 15; abundance: .; v_gene: TRBV4-3; d_gene: TRBD1; j_gene: TRBJ2-7; CDR3aa: CASSLHWDSPYEQYF; CDR3nt: TGCGCCAGCAGCCTTCATTGGGACAGCCCCTACGAGCAGTACTTC
len: 11; abundance: few; v_gene: TRBV10-2; d_gene: .; j_gene: TRBJ1-2; CDR3aa: CASSDGYGYTF; CDR3nt: TGCGCCAGCAGTGACGGCTATGGCTACACCTTC
len: 14; abundance: once; v_gene: TRBV29-1; d_gene: .; j_gene: TRBJ1-4; CDR3aa: CSVAGISTNEKLFF; CDR3nt: TGCAGCGTTGCCGGGATTTCAACTAATGAAAAACTGTTTTTT
len: 15; abundance: once; v_gene: TRBV6-5; d_gene: .; j_gene: TRBJ2-2; CDR3aa: CASSYRGPHTGELFF; CDR3nt: TGTGCCAGCAGTTACAGGGGCCCGCACACCGGGGAGCTGTTTTTT
len: 14; abundance: .; v_gene: TRBV21-1; d_gene: .; j_gene: TRBJ1-1; CDR3aa: CASVSPGGNTEAFF; CDR3nt: TGTGCCAGCGTAAGTCCTGGAGGGAACACTGAAGCTTTCTTT
len: 13; abundance: .; v_gene: TRBV4-1; d_gene: .; j_gene: TRBJ2-3; CDR3aa: CASSQVETDTQYF; CDR3nt: TGCGCCAGCAGCCAAGTTGAGACAGATACGCAGTATTTT
len: 14; abundance: .; v_gene: TRBV5-1; d_gene: TRBD1; j_gene: TRBJ1-4; CDR3aa: CASSSGTGNEKLFF; CDR3nt: TGCGCCAGCAGTTCGGGGACAGGGAATGAAAAACTGTTTTTT